This record concerns one T cell receptor (beta chain) sequence. Antigen: not known. This sample was taken from a study of radiation and T cells in renal cell carcinoma. General study results and limits: Tumor samples were small regions of approximately 0.93 g. Dominant CDR3 motifs occupied more repertoire in irradiated than control tumors. Without pretreatment biopsies, baseline tumor clonotype presence was undetermined.

Treatment reported: 15 Gy SBRT to primary tumor, nephrectomy 4 weeks later. Profiling relied on immunoSEQ multiplex PCR, and the TCRdb table lists in-frame clones only, not all of them. The profile covers approximately 10,000 clones, with roughly three fifths appearing a single time and under 25% taken by the ten largest. With 1 base removed from V and 3 bases from J, the gap between germline ends came to 10 bases. CDR3 size: 14 residues. Germline V CDR1 and CDR2: SEHNR, FQNEAQ (reference sequence). The specimen comprised tumor tissue, sampled from a patient whose treatment included radiotherapy and nephrectomy. The V and J genes are TRBV7-9 and TRBJ2-7; D not certain. The receptor was isolated from a man in his sixties with renal cell carcinoma. As DNA, the CDR3 is TGTGCCAGCAGCTTAGGATTTTCAGACTACGAGCAGTACTTC. Translated, it gives CASSLGFSDYEQYF.